A selection of T cell receptor beta chains follows, all from one sample in a study of T cell responses to AZD1222 COVID-19 vaccine. This table comes from immunoSEQ multiplex PCR, and its TCRdb copy is limited to in-frame clones, with some not included. The sample includes some 100,000 clones, 85% to 90% of them seen just once. The source material was peripheral blood, sampled on day 0 of AZD1222 vaccination. Source of these receptors: an adult in good health. CDR3s include the opening cysteine and the closing phenylalanine or tryptophan. D genes are given only for firm matches. Part of the rows lack a size; the others show once, few, many or a class for expanded clones.

V gene,clone size,D gene,J gene,CDR3 length,CDR3 DNA,CDR3 protein
TRBV28,-,-,TRBJ1-1,16,TGTGCCAGCACCCCTGGGACACTGGGCTTGAACACTGAAGCTTTCTTT,CASTPGTLGLNTEAFF
TRBV29-1,-,TRBD1,TRBJ1-5,14,TGCAGCGCCACGACAGGGTACGGGGATCAGCCCCAGCATTTT,CSATTGYGDQPQHF
TRBV12-3/TRBV12-4,once,-,TRBJ1-1,11,TGTGCCGCCCATCGGGGGACTGAAGCTTTCTTT,CAAHRGTEAFF
TRBV24-1,-,TRBD1,TRBJ1-2,15,TGTGCCACCAGTGATTGGCGGACAGGAACGGATGGCTACACCTTC,CATSDWRTGTDGYTF
TRBV29-1,-,TRBD1,TRBJ1-1,11,TGCAGCGTTCACAGGGGAAGTGAAGCTTTCTTT,CSVHRGSEAFF
TRBV28,-,-,TRBJ1-2,17,TGTGCCAGCAGTTTATGGGGGCAGACGACGAAGAACTATGGCTACACCTTC,CASSLWGQTTKNYGYTF
TRBV3-1/TRBV3-2,-,-,TRBJ2-3,13,TGTGCCAGCAGCCAAGGATCCCCAGATACGCAGTATTTT,CASSQGSPDTQYF
TRBV7-3,-,-,TRBJ1-3,16,TGTGCCAGCAGCTTAAGCGGGCCGTACTCTGGAAACACCATATATTTT,CASSLSGPYSGNTIYF
TRBV18,-,-,TRBJ1-1,13,TGTGCCAGCTCACCTGGACTAAACACTGAAGCTTTCTTT,CASSPGLNTEAFF
TRBV5-6,-,TRBD1,TRBJ2-7,17,TGTGCCAGCAGCTTCCCCTTAACGACAGGGGGGATTGCCGAGCAGTACTTC,CASSFPLTTGGIAEQYF
TRBV4-3,-,-,TRBJ2-7,17,TGCGCCAGCAGCCAAGAAGTGTTGGGGGTCGGCTCCTACGAGCAGTACTTC,CASSQEVLGVGSYEQYF
TRBV15,-,TRBD1,TRBJ1-2,16,TGTGCCACCAGCAGAGCGGGATTGGACAGGGTTGCTGGCTACACCTTC,CATSRAGLDRVAGYTF
TRBV6-2/TRBV6-3,few,-,TRBJ1-2,12,TGTGCCAGCAGTCGGGGCGGCTATGGCTACACCTTC,CASSRGGYGYTF
TRBV5-8,-,TRBD2,TRBJ2-7,16,TGTGCCAGCAGCTTGGCGCGGCGGGGGTTTAGTGAAGAGCAGTACTTC,CASSLARRGFSEEQYF
TRBV5-4,-,TRBD1,TRBJ2-5,15,TGTGCCAGCAGCTTGGATTCAGGGGGATTAGAGACCCAGTACTTC,CASSLDSGGLETQYF
TRBV6-5,-,-,TRBJ1-4,14,TGTGCCAGCAGCCGACAGGAAGAGAATGAAAAACTGTTTTTT,CASSRQEENEKLFF
TRBV27,-,-,TRBJ2-2,17,TGTGCCAGCAGTTTAGCCCAATTAGTAGCGACCACCGGGGAGCTGTTTTTT,CASSLAQLVATTGELFF
TRBV18,-,-,TRBJ1-1,14,TGTGCCAGCTCACCACAGGGAGCGAACACTGAAGCTTTCTTT,CASSPQGANTEAFF
TRBV5-6,few,TRBD1,TRBJ1-1,13,TGTGCCAGCAGCCAAACAGGGGACACTGAAGCTTTCTTT,CASSQTGDTEAFF
TRBV19,once,TRBD1,TRBJ2-1,14,TGTGCCAGTAGCTTGGACAGGGAATCGGGCGAGCAGTTCTTC,CASSLDRESGEQFF
TRBV19,-,-,TRBJ1-1,13,TGTGCCAGTAGTCAACGGACAGCCCAGGAAGCTTTCTTT,CASSQRTAQEAFF
TRBV18,-,TRBD1,TRBJ1-6,17,TGTGCCAGCTCACCGCGGACAGGGGGTTTATTGAATTCACCCCTCCACTTT,CASSPRTGGLLNSPLHF
TRBV6-4,-,-,TRBJ2-7,10,TGTGCCAGACGGGGCCCGGAGCAGTACTTC,CARRGPEQYF
TRBV4-3,-,-,TRBJ1-2,13,TGCGCCAGCAGCCAAGTACCGGCAGTTGGCTACACCTTC,CASSQVPAVGYTF